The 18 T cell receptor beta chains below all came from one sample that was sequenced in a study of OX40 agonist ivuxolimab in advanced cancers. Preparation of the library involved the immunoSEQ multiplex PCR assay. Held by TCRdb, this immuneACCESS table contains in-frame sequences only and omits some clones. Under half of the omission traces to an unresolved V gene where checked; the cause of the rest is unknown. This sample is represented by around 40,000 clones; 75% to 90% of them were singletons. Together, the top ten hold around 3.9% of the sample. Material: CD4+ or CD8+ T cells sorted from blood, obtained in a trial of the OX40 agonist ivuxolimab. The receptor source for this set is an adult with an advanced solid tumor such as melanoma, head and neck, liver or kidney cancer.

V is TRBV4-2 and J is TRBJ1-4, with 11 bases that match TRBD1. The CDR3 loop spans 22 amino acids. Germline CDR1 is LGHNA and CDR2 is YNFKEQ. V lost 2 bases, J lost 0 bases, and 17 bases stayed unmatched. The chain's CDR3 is CASSQSIGFGGTGGSTNEKLFF. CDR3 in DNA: TGTGCCAGCAGCCAATCCATTGGATTTGGTGGGACAGGGGGATCAACTAATGAAAAACTGTTTTTT.

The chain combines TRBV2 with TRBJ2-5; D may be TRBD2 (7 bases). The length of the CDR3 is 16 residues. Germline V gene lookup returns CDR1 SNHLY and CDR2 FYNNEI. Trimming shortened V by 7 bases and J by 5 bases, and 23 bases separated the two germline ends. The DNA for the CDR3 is TGTGCCAGCACAGGACAGCTAGACATCGGGGGGGAGACCCAGTACTTC. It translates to CASTGQLDIGGETQYF.

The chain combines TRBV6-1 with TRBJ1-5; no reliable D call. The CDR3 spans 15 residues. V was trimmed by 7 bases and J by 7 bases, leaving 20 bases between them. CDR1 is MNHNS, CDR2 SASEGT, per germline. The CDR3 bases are TGTGCCAGCACGGGTGTGCAGGATAAGAACCAGCCCCAGCATTTT. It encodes CASTGVQDKNQPQHF.

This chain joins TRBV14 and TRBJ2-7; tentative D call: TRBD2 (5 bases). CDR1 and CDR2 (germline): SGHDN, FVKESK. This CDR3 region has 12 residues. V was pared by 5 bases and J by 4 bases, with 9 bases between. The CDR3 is CASSFGGYEQYF. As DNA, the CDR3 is TGTGCCAGCAGCTTCGGCGGGTACGAGCAGTACTTC.

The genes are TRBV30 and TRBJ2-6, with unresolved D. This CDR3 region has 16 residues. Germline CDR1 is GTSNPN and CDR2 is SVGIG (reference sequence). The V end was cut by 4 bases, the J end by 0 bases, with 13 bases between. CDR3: CAWKPLGNSGANVLTF. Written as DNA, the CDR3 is TGTGCCTGGAAACCACTCGGCAACTCTGGGGCCAACGTCCTGACTTTC.

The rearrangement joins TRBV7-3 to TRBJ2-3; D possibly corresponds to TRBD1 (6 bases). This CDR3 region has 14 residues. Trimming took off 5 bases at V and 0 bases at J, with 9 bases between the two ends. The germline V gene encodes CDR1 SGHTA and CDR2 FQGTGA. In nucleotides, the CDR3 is TGTGCCAGCAGCGGGGGCGGGAGCACAGATACGCAGTATTTT. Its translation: CASSGGGSTDTQYF.

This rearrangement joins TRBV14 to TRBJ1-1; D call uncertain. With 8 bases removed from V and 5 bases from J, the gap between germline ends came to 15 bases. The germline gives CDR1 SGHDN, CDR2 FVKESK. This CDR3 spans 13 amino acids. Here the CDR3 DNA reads TGTGCCAGCCGCGGGGAAGTGTGGACTGAAGCTTTCTTT. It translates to CASRGEVWTEAFF.

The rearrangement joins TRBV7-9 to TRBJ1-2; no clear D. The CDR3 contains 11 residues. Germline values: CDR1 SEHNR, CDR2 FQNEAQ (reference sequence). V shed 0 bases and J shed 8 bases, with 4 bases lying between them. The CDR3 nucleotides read TGTGCCAGCAGCTTAGCGCAGGGCTACACCTTC. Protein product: CASSLAQGYTF.

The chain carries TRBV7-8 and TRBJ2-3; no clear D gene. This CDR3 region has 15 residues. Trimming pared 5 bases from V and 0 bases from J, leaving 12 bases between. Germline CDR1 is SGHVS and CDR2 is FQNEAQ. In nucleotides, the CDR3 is TGTGCCAGCAGCGCCGACTTATTAAGCACAGATACGCAGTATTTT. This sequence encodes CASSADLLSTDTQYF.

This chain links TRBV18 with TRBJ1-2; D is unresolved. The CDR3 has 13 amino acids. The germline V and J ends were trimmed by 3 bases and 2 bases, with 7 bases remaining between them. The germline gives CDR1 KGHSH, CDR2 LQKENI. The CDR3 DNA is TGTGCCAGCTCACCTAGGGAGAACTATGGCTACACCTTC. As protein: CASSPRENYGYTF. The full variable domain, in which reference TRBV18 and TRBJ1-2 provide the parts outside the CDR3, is NAGVMQNPRHLVRRRGQEARLRCSPMKGHSHVYWYRQLPEEGLKFMVYLQKENIIDESGMPKERFSAEFPKEGPSILRIQQVVRGDSAAYFCASSPRENYGYTFGSGTRLTVV.

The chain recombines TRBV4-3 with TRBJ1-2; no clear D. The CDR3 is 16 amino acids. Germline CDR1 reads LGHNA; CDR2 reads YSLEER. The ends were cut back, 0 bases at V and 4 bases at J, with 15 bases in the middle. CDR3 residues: CASSQDLAIRGYGYTF. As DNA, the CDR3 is TGCGCCAGCAGCCAAGATCTGGCCATCAGAGGCTATGGCTACACCTTC.

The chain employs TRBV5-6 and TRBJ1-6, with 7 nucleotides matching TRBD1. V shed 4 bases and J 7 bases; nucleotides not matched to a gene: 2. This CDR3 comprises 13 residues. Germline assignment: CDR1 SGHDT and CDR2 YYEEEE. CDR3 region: CASSRTGNSPLHF. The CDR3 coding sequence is TGTGCCAGCAGCAGGACAGGAAATTCACCCCTCCACTTT. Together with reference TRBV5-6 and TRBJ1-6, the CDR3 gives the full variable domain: DAGVTQSPTHLIKTRGQQVTLRCSPKSGHDTVSWYQQALGQGPQFIFQYYEEEERQRGNFPDRFSGHQFPNYSSELNVNALLLGDSALYLCASSRTGNSPLHFGNGTRLTVT.

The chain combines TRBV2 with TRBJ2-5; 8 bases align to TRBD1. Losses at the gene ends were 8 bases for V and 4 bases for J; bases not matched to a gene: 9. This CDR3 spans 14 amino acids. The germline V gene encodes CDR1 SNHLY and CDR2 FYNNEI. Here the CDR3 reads CASHLNRGRETQYF. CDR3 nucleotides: TGTGCCAGCCATCTAAACAGGGGGAGAGAGACCCAGTACTTC. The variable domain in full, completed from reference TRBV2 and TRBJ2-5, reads EPEVTQTPSHQVTQMGQEVILRCVPISNHLYFYWYRQILGQKVEFLVSFYNNEISEKSEIFDDQFSVERPDGSNFTLKIRSTKLEDSAMYFCASHLNRGRETQYFGPGTRLLVL.

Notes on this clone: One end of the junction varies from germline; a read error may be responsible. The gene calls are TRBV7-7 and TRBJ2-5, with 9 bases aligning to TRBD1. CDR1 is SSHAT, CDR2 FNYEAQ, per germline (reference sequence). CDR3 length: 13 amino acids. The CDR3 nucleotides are TGTGCTAGCAGCCCCGACAGGGGGGGGACCCAGTACTTC. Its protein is CASSPDRGGTQYF.

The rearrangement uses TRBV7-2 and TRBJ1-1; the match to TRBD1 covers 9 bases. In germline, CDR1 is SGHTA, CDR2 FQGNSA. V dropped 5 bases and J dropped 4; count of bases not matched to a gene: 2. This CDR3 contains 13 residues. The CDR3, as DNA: TGTGCCAGCAGCACACAGGGGGCCACTGAAGCTTTCTTT. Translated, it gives CASSTQGATEAFF.

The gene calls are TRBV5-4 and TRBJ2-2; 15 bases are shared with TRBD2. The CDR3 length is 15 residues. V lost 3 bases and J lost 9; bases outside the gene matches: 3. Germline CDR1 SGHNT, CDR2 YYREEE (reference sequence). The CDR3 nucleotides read TGTGCCAGCAGCTGGACTAGCGGGGGGGCCAGGGAGCTGTTTTTT. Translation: CASSWTSGGARELFF.

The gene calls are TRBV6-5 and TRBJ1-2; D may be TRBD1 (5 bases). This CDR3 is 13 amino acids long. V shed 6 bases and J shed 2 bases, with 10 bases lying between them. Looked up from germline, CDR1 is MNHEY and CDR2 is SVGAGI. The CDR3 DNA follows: TGTGCCAGCAGACCGGGACGGAACTATGGCTACACCTTC. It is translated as CASRPGRNYGYTF.

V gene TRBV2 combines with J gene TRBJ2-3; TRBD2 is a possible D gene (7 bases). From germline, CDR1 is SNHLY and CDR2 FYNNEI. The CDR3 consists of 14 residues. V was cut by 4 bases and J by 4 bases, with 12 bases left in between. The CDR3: CASSGWEGADTQYF. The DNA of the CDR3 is TGTGCCAGCAGTGGGTGGGAGGGGGCAGATACGCAGTATTTT.